This T cell receptor beta chain emerged from a study of immune heterogeneity within non-small cell lung tumors. Bulk tumor genomic DNA (approximately 570 ng per sample) served as template. Several far-apart biopsies were taken per primary tumor during surgery. Each patient presented with untreated, newly diagnosed non-small cell lung cancer and received curative surgery. The germline V gene has CDR1 DFQATT and CDR2 SNEGSKA (reference sequence). The length of the CDR3 is 11 residues. Trimming left V 4 bases short and J 8 bases short, with 11 bases between. The authors amplified TCR beta CDR3 by multiplex PCR with 32 V and 13 J primers. TCRdb analysed the multiplex PCR reads with MiXCR anew, one entry per CDR3 protein. This table has some 1,900 distinct CDR3 sequences, less than 55% appearing once.

Sequencing was carried out using lung tumor tissue. This chain connects TRBV20-1 to TRBJ1-2; D is undetermined. The receptor was isolated from a man in his 70s with non-small cell lung cancer. CDR3 DNA: TGCAGTGCTACCGGCCTGCCAGGCTACACCTTC. This sequence encodes CSATGLPGYTF.